Each of the 10 T cell receptor beta chains below was sequenced from the same sample in a study of CD8 T cells in ankylosing spondylitis. TCRdb itself ran the 5' RACE reads through MiXCR, one entry per CDR3 protein. This repertoire shows fewer than 200,000 distinct CDR3 sequences, 18% found once; its top ten account for approximately 4%. Sequenced input: blood, either unsorted or a sorted T cell fraction (not recorded which). The source is a male donor aged 10 to 30 with ankylosing spondylitis or in good health (not recorded which).

This clonotype came up many times. The V gene is TRBV6-1, the J gene TRBJ2-2; perhaps TRBD2 as D (6 bases). Germline loops: CDR1 MNHNS, CDR2 SASEGT. V was trimmed by 10 bases and J by 1 base, leaving 13 bases between them. This CDR3 contains 14 residues. CDR3 DNA sequence: TGTGCCACCAAGGGACTGCTGAACACCGGGGAGCTGTTTTTT. Protein sequence: CATKGLLNTGELFF.

In its sample, this clonotype was seen many times. This chain links TRBV12-3 or TRBV12-4 with TRBJ2-1, with TRBD2 identical over 8 bases. The J segment lost 6 bases and the V segment lost 3 bases, leaving 1 base of the junction unmatched. The CDR3 contains 13 residues. CDR3 loop: CASSFGTSNEQFF. CDR3 nucleotide sequence: TGTGCCAGCAGTTTCGGGACTAGCAATGAGCAGTTCTTC.

Ten or more counts support this clonotype. This sequence joins TRBV12-3 or TRBV12-4 and TRBJ2-7, with 7 bases fitting TRBD1. The CDR3 is 14 amino acids. V lost 5 bases to trimming and J lost 4 bases; unmatched junction nucleotides: 8. The CDR3 is CASSGRQGWYEQYF. The CDR3 DNA reads TGTGCCAGCAGTGGACGACAGGGATGGTACGAGCAGTACTTC.

The chain joins TRBV20-1 to TRBJ2-1; 7 bases align to TRBD2. The germline CDR1 and CDR2 sequences are DFQATT and SNEGSKA (reference sequence). J gave up 6 bases and V 5 bases, and 10 bases lay outside the gene matches. CDR3 size: 14 residues. The CDR3, as DNA: TGCAGTGCTTCCCAGCGACTAGCCTCCAATGAGCAGTTCTTC. Amino acids: CSASQRLASNEQFF.

This clonotype occurred many times. V and J are TRBV27 and TRBJ2-7, with 8 bases identical to TRBD2. The CDR3 extends over 15 amino acids. V shed 4 bases, J shed 2 bases, and the junction held 7 bases outside the gene matches. Germline values: CDR1 MNHEY, CDR2 SMNVEV (reference sequence). CDR3 in DNA: TGTGCCAGCAGTTATTCGGGGGGGGCAGCCTACGAGCAGTACTTC. Protein sequence: CASSYSGGAAYEQYF.

The chain couples TRBV3-1 to TRBJ2-1; 9 bases match TRBD2. V lost 5 bases to trimming and J lost 6 bases; unmatched junction nucleotides: 11. The CDR3 loop spans 16 amino acids. In germline, CDR1 is LGHDT, CDR2 YNNKEL (reference sequence). The CDR3 sequence is CASSRQGLARGNEQFF. As DNA, the CDR3 is TGTGCCAGCAGCAGACAGGGACTAGCTCGAGGCAATGAGCAGTTCTTC.

This clonotype was picked up many times. The rearrangement links TRBV20-1 to TRBJ2-5, with TRBD1 matching 7 bases. Looked up from germline, CDR1 is DFQATT and CDR2 is SNEGSKA (reference sequence). The length of the CDR3 is 15 residues. Trimming took 6 bases from V and 2 from J; bases not matched to a gene: 12. The CDR3 DNA sequence: TGCAGTGCCATAAGAGATGGACAGGTTCAAGAGACCCAGTACTTC. Its translation is CSAIRDGQVQETQYF.

This clonotype came up once. This chain connects TRBV20-1 to TRBJ2-4; no definite D call. Germline lookup yields CDR1 DFQATT and CDR2 SNEGSKA (reference sequence). The CDR3 is 13 residues long. V shed 5 bases and J shed 0 bases, with 8 bases lying between them. In DNA form, the CDR3 reads TGCAGTGCTCACAGTCTAGCCAAAAACATTCAGTACTTC. Encoded protein: CSAHSLAKNIQYF.

This clonotype was counted many times. J is TRBJ2-1 and V is TRBV20-1; D is possibly TRBD2 (6 bases). V lost 5 bases to trimming and J lost 6 bases, with 20 bases between them. The CDR3 is 15 amino acids. The germline CDR1 and CDR2 sequences are DFQATT and SNEGSKA (reference sequence). The CDR3 loop is CSAALGGTSINEQFF. As DNA, the CDR3 is TGCAGTGCTGCGTTGGGGGGTACTAGCATCAATGAGCAGTTCTTC.

This clonotype showed up many times. The J gene is TRBJ1-2, the V gene TRBV7-9; D is possibly TRBD1 (5 bases). The CDR3 length is 15 residues. Germline CDR1 reads SEHNR; CDR2 reads FQNEAQ (reference sequence). Trimming pared 3 bases from V and 8 bases from J, leaving 19 bases between. CDR3 in DNA: TGTGCCAGCAGCTTCACCCGGGACGCCGGGAGGGGCTACACCTTC. Amino acids: CASSFTRDAGRGYTF. Looking up the rest from reference TRBV7-9 and TRBJ1-2 gives the full variable domain: DTGVSQNPRHKITKRGQNVTFRCDPISEHNRLYWYRQTLGQGPEFLTYFQNEAQLEKSRLLSDRFSAERPKGSFSTLEIQRTEQGDSAMYLCASSFTRDAGRGYTFGSGTRLTVV.